This T cell receptor (beta chain) was documented in a study of shared clonotypes between healthy human individuals. Terminally differentiated effector memory CD45RA+ cells were excluded from the naive CD8 cells, which were CD45RO-negative and positively selected for CCR7. In the original processing: Without quality scores, immunoSEQ junctional reads could not be filtered like full-length reads. Produced via immunoSEQ multiplex PCR; TCRdb's table is partial and in-frame only. That table is the source of V, J and clone size, and D and trimming were worked out from the DNA. The sample records roughly 850,000 clones, 96% being singletons. The germline CDR1 and CDR2 sequences are SGHDN and FVKESK. The germline V and J ends were trimmed by 0 bases and 5 bases, with 13 bases remaining between them. There are 15 residues in the CDR3.

The rearrangement joins TRBV14 to TRBJ1-1, with no clear D. This clonotype was sampled from a young man in good health. The sample taken for sequencing was naive CD8+ T cells sorted from blood. DNA for the CDR3: TGTGCCAGCAGCCAAGACTGGCAATCATGGACTGAAGCTTTCTTT. This encodes CASSQDWQSWTEAFF.